One sample yielded the 31 T cell receptor beta chains listed below, sequenced in a study of cytomegalovirus exposure and HLA in healthy donors. Amplification used 60 Vbeta primers and 13 Jbeta primers. The method was immunoSEQ multiplex PCR; TCRdb's version includes in-frame clones alone and lacks a portion of them. Among more than 250,000 clones listed, roughly 90% were seen once. Sequencing was carried out using PBMCs. The receptors originated from a woman younger than 35 in good health and CMV-seronegative.

This chain connects TRBV2 to TRBJ1-2; TRBD1 agrees at 10 bases. The CDR3 runs 13 residues. Germline assignment: CDR1 SNHLY and CDR2 FYNNEI. Trimming removed 7 bases from V and 8 bases from J; junction bases left unmatched: 7. CDR3 in DNA: TGTGCCAGCAAGACAGGGGGCGCGGAAGGCTACACCTTC. It is translated as CASKTGGAEGYTF.

V and J are TRBV27 and TRBJ1-4; TRBD1 agrees at 8 bases. This CDR3 is 15 amino acids long. V trimming: 2 bases; J trimming: 7 bases; junction bases outside the gene matches: 6. The germline V gene encodes CDR1 MNHEY and CDR2 SMNVEV (reference sequence). CDR3: CASSLGQGVFEKLFF. The CDR3 DNA follows: TGTGCCAGCAGTTTAGGACAGGGAGTTTTTGAAAAACTGTTTTTT.

This clone has more than one count but fewer than ten. J is TRBJ1-6 and V is TRBV9; 9 bases are a match to TRBD1. Germline CDR1 reads SGDLS; CDR2 reads YYNGEE. Trimming cost V 3 bases and J 7 bases; bases outside gene matches: 11. CDR3 size: 17 residues. This CDR3 is CASSGDRDLAGNSPLHF. In DNA, the CDR3 is TGTGCCAGCAGCGGGGACAGGGACCTTGCGGGAAATTCACCCCTCCACTTT.

This chain joins TRBV4-1 and TRBJ2-7, with D possibly TRBD2 on 5 matching bases. V lost 3 bases and J 4 bases, leaving 16 bases between the germline ends. CDR3 size: 15 residues. From germline, CDR1 is MGHRA and CDR2 YSYEKL. The DNA of the CDR3 is TGCGCCAGCAGCCAGCCGGGCCGTGGACTGTACGAGCAGTACTTC. Its translation: CASSQPGRGLYEQYF.

This chain uses TRBV20-1 with TRBJ2-7; D remains unclear. V gave up 6 bases and J gave up 0 bases, with 6 bases separating them. Germline assignment: CDR1 DFQATT and CDR2 SNEGSKA (reference sequence). The CDR3 loop spans 11 amino acids. CDR3 residues: CSARGSYEQYF. The CDR3 DNA is TGCAGTGCCCGAGGCTCCTACGAGCAGTACTTC.

This clone was recorded a few times. The CDR3 region is CSVRQGLNTEAFF. The CDR3 nucleotides are TGCAGCGTAAGACAGGGTTTGAACACTGAAGCTTTCTTT. The rearrangement uses TRBV29-1 and TRBJ1-1; 7 nucleotides match TRBD1. V dropped 6 bases and J dropped 0; count of bases not matched to a gene: 4. The CDR3 is made up of 13 amino acids. CDR1 and CDR2 from the germline V gene are SQVTM and ANQGSEA.

The chain has TRBV27 and TRBJ2-7, with 7 nucleotides matching TRBD2. The junction had 10 bases not matched to a gene; V was cut back by 5 bases and J by 6 bases. Germline V gives CDR1 MNHEY, CDR2 SMNVEV (reference sequence). This CDR3 contains 14 residues. The CDR3 DNA reads TGTGCCAGCAGTCCTCGAAGGGGAGGGGTCGAGCAGTACTTC. Amino acid sequence: CASSPRRGGVEQYF.

The chain links TRBV11-1 to TRBJ2-3, with D perhaps matching TRBD1 (5 bases). The CDR3 has 14 amino acids. CDR1 and CDR2 from the germline V gene are SGHAT and FQDESV (reference sequence). V was clipped by 6 bases and J by 4 bases, with 14 bases between them. The CDR3 region has the DNA TGTGCCAGCAGAAAAGGGGTTCTCTCAGATACGCAGTATTTT. Translation gives CASRKGVLSDTQYF.

The chain combines TRBV9 with TRBJ2-1, with 13 bases aligning to TRBD2. This CDR3 region has 20 residues. Trimming cost V 4 bases and J 0 bases; bases outside gene matches: 13. Germline-derived CDR1 and CDR2 are SGDLS and YYNGEE. The CDR3: CASSPAPGTSGASSYNEQFF. As DNA, the CDR3 is TGTGCCAGCAGCCCAGCACCCGGGACTAGCGGGGCCAGCTCCTACAATGAGCAGTTCTTC.

The rearrangement links TRBV29-1 to TRBJ1-5; TRBD1 aligns across 10 bases. Germline V lookup: CDR1 SQVTM, CDR2 ANQGSEA. CDR3 length equals 14 residues. V was pared by 6 bases and J by 7 bases, with 9 bases of the junction left unmatched. The DNA for the CDR3 is TGCAGCGTCGTCACCGGGACAGGGGAGCAGCCCCAGCATTTT. Protein: CSVVTGTGEQPQHF.

The chain recombines TRBV5-1 with TRBJ1-1; TRBD1 might be the D (5 bases). The CDR3 extends over 15 amino acids. Per the germline V gene, CDR1 is SGHRS and CDR2 is YFSETQ. V dropped 6 bases and J dropped 0 bases, with 15 bases sitting between them. The CDR3: CASTPGGVLNTEAFF. CDR3 nucleotide sequence: TGCGCCAGCACCCCGGGGGGTGTCTTGAACACTGAAGCTTTCTTT.

The chain joins TRBV7-9 to TRBJ2-3, with unresolved D. Germline lookup yields CDR1 SEHNR and CDR2 FQNEAQ (reference sequence). The CDR3 is made up of 17 amino acids. V lost 2 bases and J lost 0, with 15 bases in between. The CDR3 protein is CASSLFPPAVSTDTQYF. The CDR3 DNA is TGTGCCAGCAGCTTATTTCCCCCGGCGGTGAGCACAGATACGCAGTATTTT.

This sequence joins TRBV7-9 and TRBJ1-2; TRBD1 agrees at 7 bases. The CDR3 contains 13 residues. Germline lookup yields CDR1 SEHNR and CDR2 FQNEAQ (reference sequence). Losses at the gene ends were 5 bases for V and 4 bases for J; bases not matched to a gene: 4. The CDR3 loop reads CASSAGTAYGYTF. The CDR3 DNA reads TGTGCCAGCAGCGCCGGGACAGCCTATGGCTACACCTTC. The variable domain in full, completed from reference TRBV7-9 and TRBJ1-2, reads DTGVSQNPRHKITKRGQNVTFRCDPISEHNRLYWYRQTLGQGPEFLTYFQNEAQLEKSRLLSDRFSAERPKGSFSTLEIQRTEQGDSAMYLCASSAGTAYGYTFGSGTRLTVV.

The gene calls are TRBV2 and TRBJ2-1; 8 nucleotides match TRBD2. The CDR3 length is 13 residues. J lost 4 bases, V lost 7 bases, and 3 bases had no gene match. Germline-derived CDR1 and CDR2 are SNHLY and FYNNEI. The CDR3 region is CASNPGGYNEQFF. In DNA form, the CDR3 reads TGTGCCAGCAACCCGGGGGGGTACAATGAGCAGTTCTTC.

The chain recombines TRBV29-1 with TRBJ1-2, with D unclear. Germline V gene sequence: CDR1 SQVTM, CDR2 ANQGSEA. CDR3 size: 11 residues. The V end lost 2 bases, the J end lost 4 bases, and 5 bases lay between the germline ends. For the CDR3, the DNA is TGCAGCGTTGAACTACGCTATGGCTACACCTTC. As protein: CSVELRYGYTF.

This chain's CDR3 is CASSQAFHRANSYEQYF. In nucleotides, the CDR3 is TGCGCCAGCAGCCAAGCGTTTCACAGGGCTAATTCCTACGAGCAGTACTTC. The chain joins TRBV4-1 to TRBJ2-7; maybe TRBD1 (6 bases). The germline V gene has CDR1 MGHRA and CDR2 YSYEKL. The CDR3 runs 17 residues. The ends were cut back, 1 base at V and 1 base at J, with 17 bases in the middle.

The rearrangement uses TRBV29-1 and TRBJ2-7; 10 nucleotides match TRBD2. The V and J ends lost 2 bases and 4 bases, in that order; junction bases with no gene match: 8. CDR1 and CDR2 from the germline V gene are SQVTM and ANQGSEA. The CDR3 runs to 15 residues. CDR3 coding DNA: TGCAGCGTTGAATGGGCTAGCGGGGGTTATTACGAGCAGTACTTC. Protein sequence: CSVEWASGGYYEQYF.

The genes are TRBV30 and TRBJ1-2, with D maybe TRBD1 (5 bases). The CDR3 length is 15 residues. Germline V gene lookup returns CDR1 GTSNPN and CDR2 SVGIG (reference sequence). The V end lost 0 bases, the J end lost 0 bases, and 11 bases lay between the germline ends. Written as DNA, the CDR3 is TGTGCCTGGAGTGTAGATACAGGAACTAACTATGGCTACACCTTC. Translation: CAWSVDTGTNYGYTF.

A remark on this clone: The germline gene is not matched at one end of the junction; a read error may be the cause. The V gene is TRBV7-9, the J gene TRBJ2-7; 8 positions agree with TRBD2. This CDR3 has 12 amino acids. CDR1 and CDR2 (germline): SEHNR, FQNEAQ (reference sequence). Here the CDR3 DNA reads TGTTCCAGCAGCGGGACTAGTTTCAAGCAGTACTTC. It is translated as CSSSGTSFKQYF.

The V call is TRBV13, the J call TRBJ1-6; TRBD1 matches at 8 bases. The CDR3 covers 15 residues. Germline CDR1 is PRHDT and CDR2 is FYEKMQ (reference sequence). The V segment lost 4 bases and the J segment 9 bases; nucleotides outside the gene matches: 8. CDR3 region: CASSWTGFPTSPLHF. CDR3 nucleotide sequence: TGTGCCAGCAGCTGGACAGGGTTCCCCACTTCACCCCTCCACTTT.

This chain connects TRBV6-5 to TRBJ1-5, with D perhaps matching TRBD1 (5 bases). This CDR3 contains 15 residues. Germline lookup yields CDR1 MNHEY and CDR2 SVGAGI. The ends were cut back, 2 bases at V and 4 bases at J, with 12 bases in the middle. This CDR3 reads CASSYAGYPNQPQHF. In nucleotides, the CDR3 is TGTGCCAGCAGTTACGCAGGGTACCCAAATCAGCCCCAGCATTTT.

This clone appeared once. This rearrangement joins TRBV27 to TRBJ1-4; 8 bases align to TRBD1. The CDR3 extends over 15 amino acids. The J segment lost 7 bases and the V segment lost 0 bases, leaving 4 bases of the junction unmatched. Germline-derived CDR1 and CDR2 are MNHEY and SMNVEV (reference sequence). CDR3 DNA: TGTGCCAGCAGTTTATCCAGGGGGCGAGGTGAAAAACTGTTTTTT. This encodes CASSLSRGRGEKLFF.

This clone came up a few times. The chain couples TRBV15 to TRBJ1-6; TRBD1 agrees at 8 bases. Germline V lookup: CDR1 LNHNV, CDR2 YYDKDF (reference sequence). Trimming removed 5 bases from V and 4 bases from J; junction bases left unmatched: 7. The CDR3 spans 16 residues. The CDR3 sequence: CATSGGGQGYNSPLHF. CDR3 bases: TGTGCCACCAGCGGAGGAGGACAGGGATATAATTCACCCCTCCACTTT.

The J gene is TRBJ2-7, the V gene TRBV18; D is possibly TRBD1 (6 bases). Trimming took 3 bases from V and 2 from J, leaving 14 bases between them. The CDR3 spans 15 residues. The germline V gene has CDR1 KGHSH and CDR2 LQKENI. The CDR3 DNA is TGTGCCAGCTCACCCACAACGACAGGTACCTACGAGCAGTACTTC. Translating gives CASSPTTTGTYEQYF.

The chain links TRBV28 to TRBJ2-1, with 7 bases fitting TRBD2. This CDR3 has 15 amino acids. CDR1 and CDR2 (germline): MDHEN, SYDVKM. Trimming cost V 11 bases and J 7 bases; bases outside gene matches: 17. Written as DNA, the CDR3 is TGTGCCTCCCAGTCCGGGGGGAGGAGTGCAAATGAGCAGTTCTTC. This sequence encodes CASQSGGRSANEQFF.

The rearrangement uses TRBV4-1 and TRBJ2-6, with TRBD2 identical over 9 bases. The CDR3 covers 18 residues. Germline V CDR1 and CDR2: MGHRA, YSYEKL. After removal of 2 bases from V and 0 bases from J, the junction contained 5 bases not matched to a gene. Here the CDR3 DNA reads TGCGCCAGCAGCCAAAGGCTAGCGGGGATCTCTGGGGCCAACGTCCTGACTTTC. Amino acids: CASSQRLAGISGANVLTF.

This rearrangement joins TRBV10-2 to TRBJ2-5; D not resolved. V was trimmed by 3 bases and J by 4 bases, leaving 6 bases between them. CDR1 WSHSY and CDR2 SAAADI come from the germline V gene. This CDR3 region has 12 residues. CDR3 DNA sequence: TGCGCCAGCAGTGACAGGCGAGAGACCCAGTACTTC. It is translated as CASSDRRETQYF.

V is TRBV5-1 and J is TRBJ2-4, with 10 bases identical to TRBD1. This CDR3 is built from 18 residues. CDR1 and CDR2 (germline): SGHRS, YFSETQ. The trim removed 4 bases at V and 2 bases at J, leaving 12 bases unmatched. The CDR3 here is CASSGETGGVIPKNIQYF. CDR3 DNA sequence: TGCGCCAGCAGCGGGGAGACAGGGGGCGTTATCCCCAAAAACATTCAGTACTTC. Full variable domain (missing parts from reference TRBV5-1 and TRBJ2-4): KAGVTQTPRYLIKTRGQQVTLSCSPISGHRSVSWYQQTPGQGLQFLFEYFSETQRNKGNFPGRFSGRQFSNSRSEMNVSTLELGDSALYLCASSGETGGVIPKNIQYFGAGTRLSVL.

Notes on this clone: At one boundary the junction diverges from the germline segment, which might be a read error. This sequence joins TRBV7-7 and TRBJ2-7, with 9 bases matching TRBD1. Germline-derived CDR1 and CDR2 are SSHAT and FNYEAQ (reference sequence). This CDR3 contains 14 residues. The CDR3 here is CASSPGQGIHEQYF. The CDR3 bases are TGTGCTAGCAGCCCAGGACAGGGGATCCACGAGCAGTACTTC.

This chain uses TRBV5-1 with TRBJ2-7, with 7 bases fitting TRBD1. Germline CDR1 and CDR2: SGHRS and YFSETQ. The length of the CDR3 is 14 residues. The trim removed 4 bases at V and 0 bases at J, leaving 4 bases unmatched. CDR3 in amino acids: CASSQQGSSYEQYF. Written as DNA, the CDR3 is TGCGCCAGCAGCCAACAGGGGAGCTCCTACGAGCAGTACTTC.

V is TRBV11-2 and J is TRBJ2-7; perhaps TRBD2 as D (5 bases). Germline CDR1 reads SGHAT; CDR2 reads FQNNGV. The CDR3 consists of 13 residues. V was shortened by 3 bases and J by 6 bases, with 12 bases between the two germline ends. The CDR3 spells CASSLLALGEQYF. DNA for the CDR3: TGTGCCAGCAGCTTGCTGGCACTAGGCGAGCAGTACTTC. The full variable domain, completed using reference TRBV11-2 and TRBJ2-7, is EAGVAQSPRYKIIEKRQSVAFWCNPISGHATLYWYQQILGQGPKLLIQFQNNGVVDDSQLPKDRFSAERLKGVDSTLKIQPAKLEDSAVYLCASSLLALGEQYFGPGTRLTVT.